This TCR beta chain was recorded in a study of CD8+ T cells in alopecia areata. Study context: Treatment comprised oral tofacitinib, 5 to 10 mg twice daily, in treated patients. Findings of the study overall: The study found higher clonality in lesional than normal scalp, especially in alopecia totalis/universalis.

This clone was found a few times. The antigen is unknown. From germline, CDR1 is SQVTM and CDR2 ANQGSEA. The V end was cut by 0 bases, the J end by 0 bases, with 11 bases between. The CDR3 is 15 amino acids. Patients with alopecia areata provided lesional scalp punch biopsies as well as peripheral blood. As the sequencing template, cDNA was produced by extracting RNA and reverse transcribing it. Clones were sequenced by immunoSEQ multiplex PCR, and TCRdb holds only the in-frame ones, with some missing. Of 150,000 or so clones in the sample, around 47% were seen once. V and J are TRBV29-1 and TRBJ1-2; D gene uncertain. This sequence originates from a human donor with alopecia areata. Sequenced input: CD4+ T cells sorted from blood. The CDR3, as DNA: TGCAGCGTTGAAGATCGACACAGTTCTAACTATGGCTACACCTTC. It yields the protein CSVEDRHSSNYGYTF.